Described below is a single T cell receptor beta chain sequence and its context. What it binds is unknown. The sample is drawn from a study of shared clonotypes between healthy human individuals. Study-wide results and caveats: It was anticipated that sequencing depth would influence how many clonotypes donors shared.

Terminally differentiated effector memory CD45RA+ cells were left out of the naive CD8 fraction, which was CD45RO-negative and positively selected for CCR7. Healthy HIV-negative adults with no recent acute infections or vaccinations were recruited as donors. This CDR3 region has 15 residues. Germline V gene lookup returns CDR1 SGHDN and CDR2 FVKESK. The trim removed 6 bases at V and 1 base at J, leaving 2 bases unmatched. Some clones are missing from TCRdb's copy, which holds only in-frame ones; the method was immunoSEQ multiplex PCR. The sample consists of just over 2,000,000 clones, roughly 94% of them appearing once.

The V call is TRBV14, the J call TRBJ2-2; TRBD2 agrees at 10 bases. The TCR sequence derives from a young man in good health. Sequencing input: naive CD8+ T cells sorted from blood. CDR3: CASSPSGRNTGELFF. CDR3 nucleotide sequence: TGTGCCAGCAGTCCTAGCGGGAGGAACACCGGGGAGCTGTTTTTT.